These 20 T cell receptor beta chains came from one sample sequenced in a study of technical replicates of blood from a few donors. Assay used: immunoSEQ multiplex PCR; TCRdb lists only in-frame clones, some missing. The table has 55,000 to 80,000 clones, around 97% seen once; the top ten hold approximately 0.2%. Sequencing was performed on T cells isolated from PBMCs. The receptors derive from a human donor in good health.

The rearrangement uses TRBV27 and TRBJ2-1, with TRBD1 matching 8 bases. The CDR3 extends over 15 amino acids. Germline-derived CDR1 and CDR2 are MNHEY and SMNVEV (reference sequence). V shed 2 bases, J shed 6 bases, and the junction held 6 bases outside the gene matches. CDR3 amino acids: CASSLGQGMGNEQFF. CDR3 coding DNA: TGTGCCAGCAGTTTAGGACAGGGTATGGGCAATGAGCAGTTCTTC.

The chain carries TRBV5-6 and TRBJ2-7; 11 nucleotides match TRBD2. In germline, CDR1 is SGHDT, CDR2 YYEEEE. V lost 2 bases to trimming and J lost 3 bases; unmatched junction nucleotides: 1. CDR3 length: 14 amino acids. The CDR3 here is CASSFGLAGYEQYF. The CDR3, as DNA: TGTGCCAGCAGCTTCGGACTAGCGGGCTACGAGCAGTACTTC.

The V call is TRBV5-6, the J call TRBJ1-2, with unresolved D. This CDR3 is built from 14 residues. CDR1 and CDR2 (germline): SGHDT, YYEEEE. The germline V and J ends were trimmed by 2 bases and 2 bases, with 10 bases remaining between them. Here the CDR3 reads CASSFLGRNYGYTF. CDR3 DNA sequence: TGTGCCAGCAGCTTCCTAGGGAGGAACTATGGCTACACCTTC. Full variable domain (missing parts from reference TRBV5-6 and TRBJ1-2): DAGVTQSPTHLIKTRGQQVTLRCSPKSGHDTVSWYQQALGQGPQFIFQYYEEEERQRGNFPDRFSGHQFPNYSSELNVNALLLGDSALYLCASSFLGRNYGYTFGSGTRLTVV.

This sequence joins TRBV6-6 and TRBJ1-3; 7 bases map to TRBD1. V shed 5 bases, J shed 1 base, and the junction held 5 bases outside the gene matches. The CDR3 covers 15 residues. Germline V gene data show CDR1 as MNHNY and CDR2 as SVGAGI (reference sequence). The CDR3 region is CASSSWGQSGNTIYF. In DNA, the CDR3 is TGTGCCAGCAGTAGCTGGGGACAGTCTGGAAACACCATATATTTT.

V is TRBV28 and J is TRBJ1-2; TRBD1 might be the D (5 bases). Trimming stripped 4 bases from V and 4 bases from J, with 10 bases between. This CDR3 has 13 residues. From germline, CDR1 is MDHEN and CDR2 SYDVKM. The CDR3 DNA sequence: TGTGCCAGCAGTTCGACAGAGGTCTATGGCTACACCTTC. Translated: CASSSTEVYGYTF.

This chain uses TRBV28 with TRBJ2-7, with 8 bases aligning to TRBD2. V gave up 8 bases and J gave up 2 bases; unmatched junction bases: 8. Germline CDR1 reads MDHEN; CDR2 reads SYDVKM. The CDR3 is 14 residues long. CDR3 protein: CASAAAGGPYEQYF. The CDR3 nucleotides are TGTGCCAGCGCTGCTGCGGGGGGTCCCTACGAGCAGTACTTC.

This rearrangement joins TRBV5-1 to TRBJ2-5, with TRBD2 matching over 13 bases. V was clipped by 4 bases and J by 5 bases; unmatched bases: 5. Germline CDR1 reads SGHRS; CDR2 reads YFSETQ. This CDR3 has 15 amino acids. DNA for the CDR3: TGCGCCAGCAGCATCGGACTAGCGGGAGAGGAGACCCAGTACTTC. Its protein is CASSIGLAGEETQYF. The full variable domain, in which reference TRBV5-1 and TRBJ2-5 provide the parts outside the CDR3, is KAGVTQTPRYLIKTRGQQVTLSCSPISGHRSVSWYQQTPGQGLQFLFEYFSETQRNKGNFPGRFSGRQFSNSRSEMNVSTLELGDSALYLCASSIGLAGEETQYFGPGTRLLVL.

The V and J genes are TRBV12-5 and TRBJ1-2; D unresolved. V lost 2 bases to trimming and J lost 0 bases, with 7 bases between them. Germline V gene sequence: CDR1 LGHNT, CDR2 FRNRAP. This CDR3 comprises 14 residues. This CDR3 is CASGLPLSNYGYTF. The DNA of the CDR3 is TGTGCTAGTGGTTTGCCTCTGTCTAACTATGGCTACACCTTC.

CDR3 residues: CSVRFQLAGISYNEQFF. CDR3 nucleotides: TGCAGCGTTCGTTTTCAGCTAGCGGGGATTTCCTACAATGAGCAGTTCTTC. The chain has TRBV29-1 and TRBJ2-1, with 9 positions matching TRBD2. Trimming cost V 5 bases and J 1 base; bases outside gene matches: 12. This CDR3 is built from 17 residues. Germline assignment: CDR1 SQVTM and CDR2 ANQGSEA.

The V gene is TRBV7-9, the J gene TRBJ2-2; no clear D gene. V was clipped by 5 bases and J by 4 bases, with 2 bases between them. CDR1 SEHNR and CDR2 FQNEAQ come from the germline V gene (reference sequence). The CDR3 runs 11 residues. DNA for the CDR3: TGTGCCAGCAGCCTCACCGGGGAGCTGTTTTTT. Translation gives CASSLTGELFF.

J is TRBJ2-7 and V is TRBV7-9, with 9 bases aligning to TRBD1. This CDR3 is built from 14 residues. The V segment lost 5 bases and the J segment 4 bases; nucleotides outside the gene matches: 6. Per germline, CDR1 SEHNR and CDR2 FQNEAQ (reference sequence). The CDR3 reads CASSPRDREYEQYF. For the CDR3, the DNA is TGTGCCAGCAGCCCGAGGGACAGGGAATACGAGCAGTACTTC.

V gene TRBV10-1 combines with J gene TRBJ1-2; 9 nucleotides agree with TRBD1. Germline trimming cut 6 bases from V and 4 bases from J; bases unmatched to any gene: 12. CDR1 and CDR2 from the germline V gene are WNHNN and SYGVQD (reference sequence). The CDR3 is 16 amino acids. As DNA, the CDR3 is TGCGCCAGCAGCGAAGGGGGACAGGGTATTTCCTATGGCTACACCTTC. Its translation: CASSEGGQGISYGYTF.

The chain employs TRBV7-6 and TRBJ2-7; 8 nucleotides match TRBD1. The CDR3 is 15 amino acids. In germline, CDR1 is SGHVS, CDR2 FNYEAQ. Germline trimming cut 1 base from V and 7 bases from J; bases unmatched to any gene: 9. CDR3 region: CASSLGGTGKKEQYF. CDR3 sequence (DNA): TGTGCCAGCAGCTTAGGGGGGACAGGAAAAAAGGAGCAGTACTTC.

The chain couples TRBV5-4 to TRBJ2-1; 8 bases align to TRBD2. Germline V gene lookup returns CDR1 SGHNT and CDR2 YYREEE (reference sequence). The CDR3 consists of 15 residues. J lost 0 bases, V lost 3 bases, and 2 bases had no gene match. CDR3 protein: CASSYGGASYNEQFF. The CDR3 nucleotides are TGTGCCAGCAGCTACGGGGGGGCCTCCTACAATGAGCAGTTCTTC.

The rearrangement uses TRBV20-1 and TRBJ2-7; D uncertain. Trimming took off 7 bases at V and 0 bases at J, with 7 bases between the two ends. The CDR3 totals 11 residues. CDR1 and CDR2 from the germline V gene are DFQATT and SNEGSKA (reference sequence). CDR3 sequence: CSGGTSYEQYF. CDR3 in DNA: TGCAGTGGAGGTACCTCCTACGAGCAGTACTTC.

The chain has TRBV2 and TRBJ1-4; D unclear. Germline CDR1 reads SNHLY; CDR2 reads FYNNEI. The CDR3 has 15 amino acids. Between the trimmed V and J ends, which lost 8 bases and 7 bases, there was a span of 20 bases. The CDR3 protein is CASLAFREDSEKLFF. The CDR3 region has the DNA TGTGCCAGCCTTGCATTCCGGGAAGATAGTGAAAAACTGTTTTTT. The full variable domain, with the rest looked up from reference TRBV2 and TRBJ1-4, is EPEVTQTPSHQVTQMGQEVILRCVPISNHLYFYWYRQILGQKVEFLVSFYNNEISEKSEIFDDQFSVERPDGSNFTLKIRSTKLEDSAMYFCASLAFREDSEKLFFGSGTQLSVL.

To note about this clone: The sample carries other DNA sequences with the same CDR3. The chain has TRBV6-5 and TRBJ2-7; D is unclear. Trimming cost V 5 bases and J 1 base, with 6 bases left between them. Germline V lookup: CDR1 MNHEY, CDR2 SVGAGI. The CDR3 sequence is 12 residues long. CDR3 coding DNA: TGTGCCAGCAGTAGAGGATCCTACGAGCAGTACTTC. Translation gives CASSRGSYEQYF.

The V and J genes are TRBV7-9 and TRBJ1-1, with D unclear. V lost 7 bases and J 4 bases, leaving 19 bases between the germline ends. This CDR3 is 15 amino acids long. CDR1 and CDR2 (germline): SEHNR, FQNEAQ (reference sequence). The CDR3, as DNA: TGTGCCAGCAACCCTACCCTCGGAGTCGCCACTGAAGCTTTCTTT. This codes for CASNPTLGVATEAFF.

The CDR3 sequence: CASSQPQGTTYEQYF. The DNA of the CDR3 is TGCGCCAGCAGCCAACCCCAGGGGACCACCTACGAGCAGTACTTC. The rearrangement joins TRBV4-1 to TRBJ2-7; tentatively, D is TRBD1 (6 bases). This CDR3 comprises 15 residues. Trimming left V 2 bases short and J 2 bases short, with 13 bases between. Germline values: CDR1 MGHRA, CDR2 YSYEKL.

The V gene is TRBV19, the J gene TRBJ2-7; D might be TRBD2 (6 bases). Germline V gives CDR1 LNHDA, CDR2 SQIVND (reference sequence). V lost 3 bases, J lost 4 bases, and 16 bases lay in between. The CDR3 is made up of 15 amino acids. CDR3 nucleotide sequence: TGTGCCAGTAGTATTTTCGGCGGGACCTATTACGAGCAGTACTTC. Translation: CASSIFGGTYYEQYF. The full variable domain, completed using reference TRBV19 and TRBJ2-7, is DGGITQSPKYLFRKEGQNVTLSCEQNLNHDAMYWYRQDPGQGLRLIYYSQIVNDFQKGDIAEGYSVSREKKESFPLTVTSAQKNPTAFYLCASSIFGGTYYEQYFGPGTRLTVT.